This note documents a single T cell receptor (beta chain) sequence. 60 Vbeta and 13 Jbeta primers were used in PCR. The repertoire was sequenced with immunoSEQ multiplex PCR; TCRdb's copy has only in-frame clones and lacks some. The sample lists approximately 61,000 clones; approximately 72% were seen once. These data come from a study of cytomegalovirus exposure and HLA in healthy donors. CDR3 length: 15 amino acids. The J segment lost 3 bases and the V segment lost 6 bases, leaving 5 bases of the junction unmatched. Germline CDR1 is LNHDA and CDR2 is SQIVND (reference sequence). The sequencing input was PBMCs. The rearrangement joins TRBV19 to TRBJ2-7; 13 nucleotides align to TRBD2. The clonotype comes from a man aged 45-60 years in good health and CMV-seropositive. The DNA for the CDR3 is TGTGCCAGTAGGGGAGGACTAGCGGGAGTCTACGAGCAGTACTTC. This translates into CASRGGLAGVYEQYF.